Here is one TCR beta chain with its context. TCRdb processed the RACE reads anew with MiXCR; each CDR3 protein has one entry. The repertoire holds 130,000 or so distinct CDR3 sequences, with around 8.2% as singletons. Germline V CDR1 and CDR2: SGHTA, FQGNSA. Trimming took 5 bases from V and 2 from J; bases not matched to a gene: 4. This CDR3 has 15 amino acids. Time point given: healthy volunteer bleed at 2 weeks. Sequencing started from total RNA isolated from unfractionated whole blood. The data originate from a study of human T cells and chemical hapten exposure. The V gene is TRBV7-2, the J gene TRBJ2-5; 11 bases are a match to TRBD2. The sequence came from a male donor in good health. Some clones in this sample may be carry-over from other donors' samples. The source material was whole blood. DNA for the CDR3: TGTGCCAGCAGCGTAACTAGCGGGGGACAAGAGACCCAGTACTTC. This codes for CASSVTSGGQETQYF.